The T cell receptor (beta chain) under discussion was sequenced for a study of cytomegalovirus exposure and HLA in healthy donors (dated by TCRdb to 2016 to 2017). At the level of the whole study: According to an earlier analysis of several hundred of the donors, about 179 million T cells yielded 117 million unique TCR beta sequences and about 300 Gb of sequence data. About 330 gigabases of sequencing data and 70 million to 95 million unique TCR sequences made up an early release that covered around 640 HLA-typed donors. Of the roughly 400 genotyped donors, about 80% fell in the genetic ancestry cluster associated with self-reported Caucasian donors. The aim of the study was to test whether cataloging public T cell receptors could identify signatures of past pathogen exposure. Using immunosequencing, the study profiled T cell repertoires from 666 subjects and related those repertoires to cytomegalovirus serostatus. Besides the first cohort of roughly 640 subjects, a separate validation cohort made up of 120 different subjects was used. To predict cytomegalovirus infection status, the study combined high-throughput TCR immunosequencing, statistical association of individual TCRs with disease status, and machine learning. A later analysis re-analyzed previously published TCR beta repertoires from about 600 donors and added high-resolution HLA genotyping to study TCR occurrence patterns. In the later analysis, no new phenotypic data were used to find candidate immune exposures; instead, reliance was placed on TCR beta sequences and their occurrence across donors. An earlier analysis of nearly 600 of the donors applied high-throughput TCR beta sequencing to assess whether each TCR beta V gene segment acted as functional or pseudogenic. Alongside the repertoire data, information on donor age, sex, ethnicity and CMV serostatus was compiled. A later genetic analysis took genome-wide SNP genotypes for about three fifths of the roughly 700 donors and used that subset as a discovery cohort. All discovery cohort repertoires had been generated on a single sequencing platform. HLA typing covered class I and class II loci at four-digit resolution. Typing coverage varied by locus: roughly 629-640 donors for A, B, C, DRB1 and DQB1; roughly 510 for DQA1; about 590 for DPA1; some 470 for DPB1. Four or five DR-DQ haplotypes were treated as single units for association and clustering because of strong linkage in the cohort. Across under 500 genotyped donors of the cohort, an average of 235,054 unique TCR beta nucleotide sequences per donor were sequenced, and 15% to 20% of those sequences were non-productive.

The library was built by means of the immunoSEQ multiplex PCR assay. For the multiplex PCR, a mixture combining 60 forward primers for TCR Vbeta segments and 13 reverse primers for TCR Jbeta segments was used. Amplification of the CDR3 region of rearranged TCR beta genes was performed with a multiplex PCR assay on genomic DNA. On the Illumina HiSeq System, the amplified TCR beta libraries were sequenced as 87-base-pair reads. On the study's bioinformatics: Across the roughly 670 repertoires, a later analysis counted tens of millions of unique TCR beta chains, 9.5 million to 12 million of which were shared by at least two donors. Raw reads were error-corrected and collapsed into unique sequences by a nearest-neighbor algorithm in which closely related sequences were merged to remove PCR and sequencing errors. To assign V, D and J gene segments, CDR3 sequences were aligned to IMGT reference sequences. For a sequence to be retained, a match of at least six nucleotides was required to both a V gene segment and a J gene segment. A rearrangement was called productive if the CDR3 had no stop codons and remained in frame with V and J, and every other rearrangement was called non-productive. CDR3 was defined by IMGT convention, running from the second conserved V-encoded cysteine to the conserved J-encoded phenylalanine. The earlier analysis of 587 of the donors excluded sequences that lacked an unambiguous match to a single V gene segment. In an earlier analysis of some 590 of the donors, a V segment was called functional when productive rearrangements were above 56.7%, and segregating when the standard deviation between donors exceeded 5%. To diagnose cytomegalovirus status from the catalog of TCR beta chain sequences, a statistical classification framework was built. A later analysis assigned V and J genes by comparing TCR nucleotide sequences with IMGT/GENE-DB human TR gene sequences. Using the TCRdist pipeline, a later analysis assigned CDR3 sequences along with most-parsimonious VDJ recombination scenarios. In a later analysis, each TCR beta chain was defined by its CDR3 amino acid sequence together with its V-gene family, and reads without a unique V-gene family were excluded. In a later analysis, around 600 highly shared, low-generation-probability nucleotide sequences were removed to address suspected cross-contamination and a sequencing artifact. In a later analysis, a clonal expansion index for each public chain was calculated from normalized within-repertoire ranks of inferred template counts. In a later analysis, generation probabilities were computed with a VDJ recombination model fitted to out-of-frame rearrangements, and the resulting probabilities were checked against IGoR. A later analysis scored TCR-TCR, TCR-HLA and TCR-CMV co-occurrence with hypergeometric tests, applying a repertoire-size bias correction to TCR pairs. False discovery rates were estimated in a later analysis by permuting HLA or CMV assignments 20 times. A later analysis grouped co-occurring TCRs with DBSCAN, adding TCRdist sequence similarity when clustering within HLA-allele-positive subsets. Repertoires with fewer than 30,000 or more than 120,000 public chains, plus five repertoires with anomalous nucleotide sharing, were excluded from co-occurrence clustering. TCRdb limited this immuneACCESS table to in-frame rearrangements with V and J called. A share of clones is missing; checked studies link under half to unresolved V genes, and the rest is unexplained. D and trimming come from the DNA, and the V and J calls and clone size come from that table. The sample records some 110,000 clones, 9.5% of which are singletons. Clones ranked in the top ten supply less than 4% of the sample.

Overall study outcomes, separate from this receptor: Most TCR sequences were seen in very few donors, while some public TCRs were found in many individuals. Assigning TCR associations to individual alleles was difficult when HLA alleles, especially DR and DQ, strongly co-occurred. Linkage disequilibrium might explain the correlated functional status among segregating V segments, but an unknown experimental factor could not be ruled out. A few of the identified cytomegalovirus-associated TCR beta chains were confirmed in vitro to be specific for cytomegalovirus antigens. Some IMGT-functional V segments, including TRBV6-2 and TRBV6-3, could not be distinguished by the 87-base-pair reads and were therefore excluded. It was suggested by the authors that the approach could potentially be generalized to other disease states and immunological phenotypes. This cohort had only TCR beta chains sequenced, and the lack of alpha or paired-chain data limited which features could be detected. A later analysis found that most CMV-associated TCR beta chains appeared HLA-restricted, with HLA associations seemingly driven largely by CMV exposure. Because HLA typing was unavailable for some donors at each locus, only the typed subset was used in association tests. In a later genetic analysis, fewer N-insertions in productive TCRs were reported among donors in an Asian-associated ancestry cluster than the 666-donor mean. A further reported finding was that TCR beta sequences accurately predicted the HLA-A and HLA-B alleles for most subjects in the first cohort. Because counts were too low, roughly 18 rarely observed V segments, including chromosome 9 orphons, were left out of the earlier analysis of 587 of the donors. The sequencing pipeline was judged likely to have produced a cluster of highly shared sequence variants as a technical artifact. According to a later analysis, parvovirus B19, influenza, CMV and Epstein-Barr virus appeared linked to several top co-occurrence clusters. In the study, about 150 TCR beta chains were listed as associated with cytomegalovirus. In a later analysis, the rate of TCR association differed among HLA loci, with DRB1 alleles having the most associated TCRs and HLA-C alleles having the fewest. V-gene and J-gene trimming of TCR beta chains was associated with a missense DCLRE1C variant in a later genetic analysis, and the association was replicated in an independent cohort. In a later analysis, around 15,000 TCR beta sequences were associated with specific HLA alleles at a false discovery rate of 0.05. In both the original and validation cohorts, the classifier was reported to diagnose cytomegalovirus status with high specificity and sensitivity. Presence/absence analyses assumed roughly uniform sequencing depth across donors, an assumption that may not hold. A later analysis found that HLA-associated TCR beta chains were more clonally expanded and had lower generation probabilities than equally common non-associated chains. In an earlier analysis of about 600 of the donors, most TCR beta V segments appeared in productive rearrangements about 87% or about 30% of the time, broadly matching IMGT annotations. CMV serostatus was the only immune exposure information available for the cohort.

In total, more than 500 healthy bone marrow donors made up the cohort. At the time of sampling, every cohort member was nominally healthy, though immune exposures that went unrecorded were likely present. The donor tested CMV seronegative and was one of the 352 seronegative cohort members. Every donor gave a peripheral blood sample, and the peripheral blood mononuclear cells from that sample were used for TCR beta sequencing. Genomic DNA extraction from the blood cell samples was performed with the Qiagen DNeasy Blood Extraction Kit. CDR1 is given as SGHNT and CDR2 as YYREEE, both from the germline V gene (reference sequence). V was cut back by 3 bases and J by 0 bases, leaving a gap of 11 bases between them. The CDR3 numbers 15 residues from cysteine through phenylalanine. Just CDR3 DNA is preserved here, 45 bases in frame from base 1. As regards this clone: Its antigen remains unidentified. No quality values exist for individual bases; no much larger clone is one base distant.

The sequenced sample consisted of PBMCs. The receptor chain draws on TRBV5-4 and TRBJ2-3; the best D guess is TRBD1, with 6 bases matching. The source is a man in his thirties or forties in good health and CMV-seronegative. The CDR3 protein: CASSWGTQSTDTQYF. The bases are TGTGCCAGCAGCTGGGGGACACAAAGCACAGATACGCAGTATTTT. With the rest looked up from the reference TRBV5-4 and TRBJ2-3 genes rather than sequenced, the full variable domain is ETGVTQSPTHLIKTRGQQVTLRCSSQSGHNTVSWYQQALGQGPQFIFQYYREEENGRGNFPPRFSGLQFPNYSSELNVNALELDDSALYLCASSWGTQSTDTQYFGPGTRLTVL.